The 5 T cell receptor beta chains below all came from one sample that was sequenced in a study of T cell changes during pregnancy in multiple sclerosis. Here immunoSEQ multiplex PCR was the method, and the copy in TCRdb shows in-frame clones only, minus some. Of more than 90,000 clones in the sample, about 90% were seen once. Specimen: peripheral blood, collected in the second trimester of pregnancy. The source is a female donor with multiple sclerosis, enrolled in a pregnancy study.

This chain's CDR3 is CASRSNHRVRETQYF. The CDR3 DNA reads as TGTGCCAGCAGGTCCAATCACAGGGTTCGGGAGACCCAGTACTTC. The chain couples TRBV7-2 to TRBJ2-5, with a weak D call TRBD1 (6 bases). This CDR3 contains 15 residues. Looked up from germline, CDR1 is SGHTA and CDR2 is FQGNSA. V lost 6 bases and J lost 5, with 19 bases in between. The full variable domain, completed using reference TRBV7-2 and TRBJ2-5, is GAGVSQSPSNKVTEKGKDVELRCDPISGHTALYWYRQSLGQGLEFLIYFQGNSAPDKSGLPSDRFSAERTGGSVSTLTIQRTQQEDSAVYLCASRSNHRVRETQYFGPGTRLLVL.

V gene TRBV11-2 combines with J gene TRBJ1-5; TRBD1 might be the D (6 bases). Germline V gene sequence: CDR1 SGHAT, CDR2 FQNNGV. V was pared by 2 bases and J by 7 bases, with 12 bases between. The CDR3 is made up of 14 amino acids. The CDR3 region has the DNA TGTGCCAGCAGCTTAACGGGGGGCGGGCAGCCCCAGCATTTT. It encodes CASSLTGGGQPQHF.

CDR3 sequence (DNA): TGCAGCGTTGAAGATCTTTTAGGGTCGAAACTAGCGGGAGGTTGGGCAGATACGCAGTATTTT. The encoded protein is CSVEDLLGSKLAGGWADTQYF. The chain recombines TRBV29-1 with TRBJ2-3; TRBD2 aligns across 12 bases. Unmatched junction bases numbered 20, after V lost 0 bases and J lost 4 bases. The CDR3 runs to 21 residues. Germline CDR1 and CDR2: SQVTM and ANQGSEA.

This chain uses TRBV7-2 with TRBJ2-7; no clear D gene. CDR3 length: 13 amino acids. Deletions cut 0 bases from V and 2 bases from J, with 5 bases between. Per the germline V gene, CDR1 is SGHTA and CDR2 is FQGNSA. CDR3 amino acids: CASSLASTYEQYF. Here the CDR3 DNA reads TGTGCCAGCAGCTTAGCGTCCACCTACGAGCAGTACTTC.

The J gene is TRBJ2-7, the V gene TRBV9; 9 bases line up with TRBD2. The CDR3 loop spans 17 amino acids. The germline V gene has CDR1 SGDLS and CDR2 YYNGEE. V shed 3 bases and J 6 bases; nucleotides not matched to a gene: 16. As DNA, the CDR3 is TGTGCCAGCAGCGCCGACACCGCGGGAGGGCTTGTGGTCGAGCAGTACTTC. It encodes CASSADTAGGLVVEQYF. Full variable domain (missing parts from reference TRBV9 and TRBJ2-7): DSGVTQTPKHLITATGQRVTLRCSPRSGDLSVYWYQQSLDQGLQFLIQYYNGEERAKGNILERFSAQQFPDLHSELNLSSLELGDSALYFCASSADTAGGLVVEQYFGPGTRLTVT.